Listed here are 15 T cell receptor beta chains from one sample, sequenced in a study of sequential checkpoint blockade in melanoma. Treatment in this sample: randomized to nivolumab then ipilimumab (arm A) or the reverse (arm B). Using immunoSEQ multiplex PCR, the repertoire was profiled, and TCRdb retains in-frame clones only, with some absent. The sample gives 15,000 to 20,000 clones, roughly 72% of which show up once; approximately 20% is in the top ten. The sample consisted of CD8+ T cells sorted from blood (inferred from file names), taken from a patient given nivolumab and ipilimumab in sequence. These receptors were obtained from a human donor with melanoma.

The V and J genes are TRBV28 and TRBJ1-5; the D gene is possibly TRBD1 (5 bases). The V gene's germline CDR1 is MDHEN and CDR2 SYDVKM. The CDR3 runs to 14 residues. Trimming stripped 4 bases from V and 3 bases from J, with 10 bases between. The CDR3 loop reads CASSSPGINQPQHF. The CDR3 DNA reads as TGTGCCAGCAGTTCCCCAGGGATCAATCAGCCCCAGCATTTT.

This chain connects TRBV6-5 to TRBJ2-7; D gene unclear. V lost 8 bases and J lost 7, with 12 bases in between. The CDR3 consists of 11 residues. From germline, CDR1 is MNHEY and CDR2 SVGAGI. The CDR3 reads CASGQLREQYF. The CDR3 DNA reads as TGTGCCAGCGGGCAATTACGGGAGCAGTACTTC.

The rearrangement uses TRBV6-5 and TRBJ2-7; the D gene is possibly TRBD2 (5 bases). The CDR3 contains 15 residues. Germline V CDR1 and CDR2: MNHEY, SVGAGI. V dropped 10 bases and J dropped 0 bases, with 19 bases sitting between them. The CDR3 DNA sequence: TGTGCCACCCGTTTCTCACCGGGGAGCTCCTACGAGCAGTACTTC. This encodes CATRFSPGSSYEQYF.

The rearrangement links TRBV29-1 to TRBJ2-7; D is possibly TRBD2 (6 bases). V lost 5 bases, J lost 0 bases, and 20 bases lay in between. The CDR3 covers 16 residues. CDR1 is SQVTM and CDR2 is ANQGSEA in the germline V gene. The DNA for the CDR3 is TGCAGCGTTTTGGGACTGACCCATTTTAGCTCCTACGAGCAGTACTTC. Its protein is CSVLGLTHFSSYEQYF.

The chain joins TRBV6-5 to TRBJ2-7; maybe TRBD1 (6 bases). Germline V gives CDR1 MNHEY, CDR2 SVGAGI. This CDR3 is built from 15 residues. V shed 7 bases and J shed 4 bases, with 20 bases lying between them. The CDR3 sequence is CASKNRDTTTYEQYF. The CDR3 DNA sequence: TGTGCCAGCAAGAATAGGGACACAACCACTTACGAGCAGTACTTC.

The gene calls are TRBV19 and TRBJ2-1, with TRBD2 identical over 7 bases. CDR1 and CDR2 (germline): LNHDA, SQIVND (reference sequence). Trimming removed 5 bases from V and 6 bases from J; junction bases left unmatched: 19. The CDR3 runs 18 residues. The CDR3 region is CASSAPTSNIGPPNEQFF. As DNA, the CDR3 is TGTGCCAGTAGTGCCCCGACTAGCAACATAGGCCCCCCCAATGAGCAGTTCTTC.

CDR3 nucleotides: TGCGCCAGCAGTACCTTAGAGGGCGGCACAGATACGCAGTATTTT. This codes for CASSTLEGGTDTQYF. The J gene is TRBJ2-3, the V gene TRBV5-1, with D tentatively TRBD2 (5 bases). CDR1 and CDR2 (germline): SGHRS, YFSETQ. Deletions cut 5 bases from V and 1 base from J, with 14 bases between. The length of the CDR3 is 15 residues. Together with reference TRBV5-1 and TRBJ2-3, the CDR3 gives the full variable domain: KAGVTQTPRYLIKTRGQQVTLSCSPISGHRSVSWYQQTPGQGLQFLFEYFSETQRNKGNFPGRFSGRQFSNSRSEMNVSTLELGDSALYLCASSTLEGGTDTQYFGPGTRLTVL.

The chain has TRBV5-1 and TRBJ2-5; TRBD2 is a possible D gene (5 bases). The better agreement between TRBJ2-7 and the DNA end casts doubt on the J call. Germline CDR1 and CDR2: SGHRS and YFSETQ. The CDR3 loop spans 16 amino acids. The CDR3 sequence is CASSLALGHRGYEQYF. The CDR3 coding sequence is TGCGCCAGCAGCTTGGCCCTAGGTCACCGCGGGTACGAGCAGTACTTC.

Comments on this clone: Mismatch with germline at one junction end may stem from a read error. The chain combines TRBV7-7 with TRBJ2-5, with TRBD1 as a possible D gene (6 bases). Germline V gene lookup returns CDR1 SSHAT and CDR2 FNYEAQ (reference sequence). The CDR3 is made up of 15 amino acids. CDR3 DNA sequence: TGTGCTAGCAGCTTAGAGGGCAGGGGCCAAGAGACCCAGTACTTC. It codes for CASSLEGRGQETQYF.

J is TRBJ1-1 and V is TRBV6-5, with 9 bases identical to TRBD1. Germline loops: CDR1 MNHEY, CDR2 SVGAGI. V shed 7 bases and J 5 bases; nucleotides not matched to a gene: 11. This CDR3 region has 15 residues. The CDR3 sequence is CASTLTTGGNTEAFF. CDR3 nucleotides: TGTGCCAGCACCCTCACGACAGGGGGTAATACTGAAGCTTTCTTT.

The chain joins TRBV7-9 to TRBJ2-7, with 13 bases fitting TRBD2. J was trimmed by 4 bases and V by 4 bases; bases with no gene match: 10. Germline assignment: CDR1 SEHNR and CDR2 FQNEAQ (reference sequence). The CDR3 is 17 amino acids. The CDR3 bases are TGTGCCAGCAGCTCGACTAGCGGGGGGACCCATCCGTACGAGCAGTACTTC. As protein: CASSSTSGGTHPYEQYF.

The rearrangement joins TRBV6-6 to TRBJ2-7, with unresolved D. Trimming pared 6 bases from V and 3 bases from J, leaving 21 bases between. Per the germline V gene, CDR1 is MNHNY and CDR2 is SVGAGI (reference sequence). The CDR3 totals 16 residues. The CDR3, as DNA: TGTGCCAGCAGCCCCCCAGGCACGCTAAAGGACTACGAGCAGTACTTC. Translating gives CASSPPGTLKDYEQYF.

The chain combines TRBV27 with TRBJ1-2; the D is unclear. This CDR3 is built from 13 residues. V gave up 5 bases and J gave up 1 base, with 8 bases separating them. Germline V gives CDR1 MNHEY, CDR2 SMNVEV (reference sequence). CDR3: CASSPQVNYGYTF. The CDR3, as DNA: TGTGCCAGCAGTCCCCAGGTTAACTATGGCTACACCTTC.

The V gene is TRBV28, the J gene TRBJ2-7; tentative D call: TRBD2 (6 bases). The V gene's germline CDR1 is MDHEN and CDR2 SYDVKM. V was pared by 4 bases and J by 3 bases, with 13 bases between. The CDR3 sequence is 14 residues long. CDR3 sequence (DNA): TGTGCCAGCAGTTACGGCGGGGTCTACTACGAGCAGTACTTC. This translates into CASSYGGVYYEQYF.

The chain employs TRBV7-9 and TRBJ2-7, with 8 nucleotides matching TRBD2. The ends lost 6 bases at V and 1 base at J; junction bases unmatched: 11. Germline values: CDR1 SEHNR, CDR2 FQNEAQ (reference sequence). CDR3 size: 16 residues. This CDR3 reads CASSPPGAGESYEQYF. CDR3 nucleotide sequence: TGTGCCAGCAGTCCCCCGGGAGCGGGAGAGTCCTACGAGCAGTACTTC.